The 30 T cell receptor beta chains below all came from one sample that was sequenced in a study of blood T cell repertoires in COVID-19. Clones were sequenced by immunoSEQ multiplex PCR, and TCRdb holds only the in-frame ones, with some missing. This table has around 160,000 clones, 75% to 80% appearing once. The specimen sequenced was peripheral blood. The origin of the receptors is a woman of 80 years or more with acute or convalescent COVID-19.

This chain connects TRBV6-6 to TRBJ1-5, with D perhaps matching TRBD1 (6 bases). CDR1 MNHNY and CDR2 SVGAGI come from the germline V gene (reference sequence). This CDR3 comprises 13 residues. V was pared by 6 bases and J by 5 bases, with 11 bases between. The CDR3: CASRNRDHQPQHF. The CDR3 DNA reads TGTGCCAGCAGGAACAGGGACCATCAGCCCCAGCATTTT.

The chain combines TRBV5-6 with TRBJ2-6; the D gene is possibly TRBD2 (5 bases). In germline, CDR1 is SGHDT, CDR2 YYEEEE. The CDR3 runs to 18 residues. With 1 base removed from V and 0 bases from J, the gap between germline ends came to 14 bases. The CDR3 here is CASSLPLTGSSGANVLTF. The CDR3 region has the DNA TGTGCCAGCAGCTTGCCCCTTACTGGGAGCTCTGGGGCCAACGTCCTGACTTTC.

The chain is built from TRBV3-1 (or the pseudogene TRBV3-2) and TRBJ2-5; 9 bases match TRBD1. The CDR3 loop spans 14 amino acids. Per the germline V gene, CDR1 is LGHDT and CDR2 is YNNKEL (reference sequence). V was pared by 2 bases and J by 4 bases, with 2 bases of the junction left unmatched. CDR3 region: CASSQQTGGETQYF. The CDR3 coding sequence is TGTGCCAGCAGCCAACAGACAGGGGGAGAGACCCAGTACTTC.

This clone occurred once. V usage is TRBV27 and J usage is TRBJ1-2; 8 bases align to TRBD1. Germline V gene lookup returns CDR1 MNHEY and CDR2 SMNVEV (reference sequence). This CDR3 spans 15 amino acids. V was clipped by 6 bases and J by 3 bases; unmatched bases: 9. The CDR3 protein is CASRPRQGRHYGYTF. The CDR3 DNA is TGTGCCAGCAGACCAAGACAGGGGAGGCACTATGGCTACACCTTC.

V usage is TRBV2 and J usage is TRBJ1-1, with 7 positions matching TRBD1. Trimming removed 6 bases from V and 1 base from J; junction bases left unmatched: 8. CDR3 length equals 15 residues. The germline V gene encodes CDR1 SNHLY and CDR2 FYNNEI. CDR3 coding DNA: TGTGCCAGCAGAGACAGGGCAGGGTCGAACACTGAAGCTTTCTTT. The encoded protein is CASRDRAGSNTEAFF.

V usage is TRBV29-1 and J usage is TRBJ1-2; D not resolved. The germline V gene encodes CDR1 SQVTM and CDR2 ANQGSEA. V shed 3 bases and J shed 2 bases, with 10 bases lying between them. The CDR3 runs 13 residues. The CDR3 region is CSVEADTNYGYTF. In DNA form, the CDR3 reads TGCAGCGTTGAGGCTGACACCAACTATGGCTACACCTTC.

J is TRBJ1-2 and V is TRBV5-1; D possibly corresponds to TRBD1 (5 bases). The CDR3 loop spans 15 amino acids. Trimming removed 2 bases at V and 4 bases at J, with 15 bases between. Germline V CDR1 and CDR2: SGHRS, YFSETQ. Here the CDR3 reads CASSFSPGGTYGYTF. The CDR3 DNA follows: TGCGCCAGCAGCTTTTCCCCGGGGGGTACCTATGGCTACACCTTC.

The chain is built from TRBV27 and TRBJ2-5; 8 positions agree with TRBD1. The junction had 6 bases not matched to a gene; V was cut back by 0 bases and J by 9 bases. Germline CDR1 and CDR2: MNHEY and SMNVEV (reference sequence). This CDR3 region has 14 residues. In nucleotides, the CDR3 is TGTGCCAGCAGTTTATCGGACAGGGTTATCCCCCAGTACTTC. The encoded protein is CASSLSDRVIPQYF.

CDR3 region: CATFGQGIYEQYF. CDR3 sequence (DNA): TGTGCCACCTTCGGGCAGGGGATCTACGAGCAGTACTTC. The chain recombines TRBV2 with TRBJ2-7; weak D call: TRBD1 (6 bases). Germline CDR1 is SNHLY and CDR2 is FYNNEI. The CDR3 runs 13 residues. Trimming pared 10 bases from V and 3 bases from J, leaving 16 bases between.

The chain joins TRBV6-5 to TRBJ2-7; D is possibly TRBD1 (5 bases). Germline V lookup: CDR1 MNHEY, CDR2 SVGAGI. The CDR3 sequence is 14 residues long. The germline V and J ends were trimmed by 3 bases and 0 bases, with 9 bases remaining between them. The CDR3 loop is CASSYSRGSYEQYF. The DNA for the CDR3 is TGTGCCAGCAGTTATTCAAGGGGCTCCTACGAGCAGTACTTC.

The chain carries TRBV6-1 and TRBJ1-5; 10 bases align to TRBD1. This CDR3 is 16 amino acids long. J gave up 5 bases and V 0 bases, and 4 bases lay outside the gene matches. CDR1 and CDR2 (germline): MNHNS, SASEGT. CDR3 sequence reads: CASSEATGGIYQPQHF. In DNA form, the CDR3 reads TGTGCCAGCAGTGAAGCGACAGGGGGCATTTATCAGCCCCAGCATTTT.

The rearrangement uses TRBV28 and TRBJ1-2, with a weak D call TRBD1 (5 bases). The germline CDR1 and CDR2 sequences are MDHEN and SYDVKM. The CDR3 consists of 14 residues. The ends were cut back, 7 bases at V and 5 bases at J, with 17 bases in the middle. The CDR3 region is CASTPQGGNYGYTF. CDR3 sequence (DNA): TGTGCCAGCACCCCCCAGGGTGGGAATTATGGCTACACCTTC.

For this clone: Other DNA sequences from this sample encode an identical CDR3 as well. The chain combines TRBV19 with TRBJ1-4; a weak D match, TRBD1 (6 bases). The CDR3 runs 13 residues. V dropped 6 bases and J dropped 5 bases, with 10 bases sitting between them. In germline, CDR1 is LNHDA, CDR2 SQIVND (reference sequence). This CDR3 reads CASSTQGNEKLFF. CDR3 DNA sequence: TGTGCCAGTAGCACACAGGGAAATGAAAAACTGTTTTTT. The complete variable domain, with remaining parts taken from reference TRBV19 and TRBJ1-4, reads DGGITQSPKYLFRKEGQNVTLSCEQNLNHDAMYWYRQDPGQGLRLIYYSQIVNDFQKGDIAEGYSVSREKKESFPLTVTSAQKNPTAFYLCASSTQGNEKLFFGSGTQLSVL.

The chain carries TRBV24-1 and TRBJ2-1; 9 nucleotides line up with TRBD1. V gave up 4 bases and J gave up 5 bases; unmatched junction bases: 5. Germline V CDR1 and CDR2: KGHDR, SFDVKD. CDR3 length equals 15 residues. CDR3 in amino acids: CATSEPGQGNNEQFF. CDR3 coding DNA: TGTGCCACCAGTGAACCGGGACAGGGAAACAATGAGCAGTTCTTC.

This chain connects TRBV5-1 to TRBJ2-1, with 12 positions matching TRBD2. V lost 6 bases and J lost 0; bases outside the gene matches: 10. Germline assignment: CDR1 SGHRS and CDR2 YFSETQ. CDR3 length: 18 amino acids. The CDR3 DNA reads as TGCGCCAGCACCATACGACTAGCGGGAGAGAGCTCCTACAATGAGCAGTTCTTC. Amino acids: CASTIRLAGESSYNEQFF.

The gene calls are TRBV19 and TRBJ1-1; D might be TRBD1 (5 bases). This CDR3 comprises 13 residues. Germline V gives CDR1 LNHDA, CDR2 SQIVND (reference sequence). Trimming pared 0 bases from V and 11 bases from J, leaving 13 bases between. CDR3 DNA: TGTGCCAGTAGTATAGAGGGGCTTGGCGTGGCTTTCTTT. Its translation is CASSIEGLGVAFF. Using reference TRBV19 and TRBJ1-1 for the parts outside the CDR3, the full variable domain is DGGITQSPKYLFRKEGQNVTLSCEQNLNHDAMYWYRQDPGQGLRLIYYSQIVNDFQKGDIAEGYSVSREKKESFPLTVTSAQKNPTAFYLCASSIEGLGVAFFGQGTRLTVV.

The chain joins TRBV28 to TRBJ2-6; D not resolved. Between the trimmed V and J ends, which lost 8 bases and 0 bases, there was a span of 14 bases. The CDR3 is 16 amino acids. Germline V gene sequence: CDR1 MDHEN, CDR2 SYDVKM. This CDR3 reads CASQSYSPSGANVLTF. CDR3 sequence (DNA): TGTGCCAGCCAAAGCTACAGTCCCTCTGGGGCCAACGTCCTGACTTTC.

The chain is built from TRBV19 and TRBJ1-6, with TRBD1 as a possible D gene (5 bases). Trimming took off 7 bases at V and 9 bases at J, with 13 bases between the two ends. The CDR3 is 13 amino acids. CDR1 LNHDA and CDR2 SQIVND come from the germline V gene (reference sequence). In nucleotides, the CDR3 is TGTGCCAGTACGGTCCGGGGGGGTTCACCCCTCCACTTT. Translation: CASTVRGGSPLHF.

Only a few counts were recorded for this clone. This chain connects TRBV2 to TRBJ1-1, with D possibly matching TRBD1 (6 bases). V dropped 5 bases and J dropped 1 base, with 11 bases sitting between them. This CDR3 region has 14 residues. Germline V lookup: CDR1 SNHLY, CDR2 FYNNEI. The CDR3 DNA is TGTGCCAGCAGTTCACCGGGACAGAACACTGAAGCTTTCTTT. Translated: CASSSPGQNTEAFF.

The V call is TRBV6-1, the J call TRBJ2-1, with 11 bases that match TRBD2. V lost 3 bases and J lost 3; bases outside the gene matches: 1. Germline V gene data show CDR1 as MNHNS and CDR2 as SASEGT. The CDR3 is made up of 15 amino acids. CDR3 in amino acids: CASSEGTSGYNEQFF. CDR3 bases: TGTGCCAGCAGTGAGGGGACTAGCGGCTACAATGAGCAGTTCTTC.

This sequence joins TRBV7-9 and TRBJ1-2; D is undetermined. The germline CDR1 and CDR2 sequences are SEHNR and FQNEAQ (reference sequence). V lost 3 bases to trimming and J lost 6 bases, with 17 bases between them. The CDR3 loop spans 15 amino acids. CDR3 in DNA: TGTGCCAGCAGCTTCGGAGGCCGGAATTTGGATGGCTACACCTTC. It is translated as CASSFGGRNLDGYTF.

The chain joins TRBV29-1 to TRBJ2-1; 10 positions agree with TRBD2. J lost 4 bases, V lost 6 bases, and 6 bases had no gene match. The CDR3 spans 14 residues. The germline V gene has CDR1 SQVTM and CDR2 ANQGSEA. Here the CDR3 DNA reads TGCAGCGTCCTTAGCGGGGGGCTGTACAATGAGCAGTTCTTC. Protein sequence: CSVLSGGLYNEQFF.

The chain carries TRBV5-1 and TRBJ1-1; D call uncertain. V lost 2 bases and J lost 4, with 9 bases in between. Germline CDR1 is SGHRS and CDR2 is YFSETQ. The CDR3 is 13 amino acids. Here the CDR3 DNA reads TGCGCCAGCAGCTTTACGGAGGTCACTGAAGCTTTCTTT. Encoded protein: CASSFTEVTEAFF. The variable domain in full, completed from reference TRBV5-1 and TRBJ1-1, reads KAGVTQTPRYLIKTRGQQVTLSCSPISGHRSVSWYQQTPGQGLQFLFEYFSETQRNKGNFPGRFSGRQFSNSRSEMNVSTLELGDSALYLCASSFTEVTEAFFGQGTRLTVV.

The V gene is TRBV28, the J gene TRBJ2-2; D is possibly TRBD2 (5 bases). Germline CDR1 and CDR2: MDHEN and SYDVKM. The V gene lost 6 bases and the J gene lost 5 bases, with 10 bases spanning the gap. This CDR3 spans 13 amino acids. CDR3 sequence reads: CASRNGETGELFF. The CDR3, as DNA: TGTGCCAGCAGAAACGGGGAGACCGGGGAGCTGTTTTTT.

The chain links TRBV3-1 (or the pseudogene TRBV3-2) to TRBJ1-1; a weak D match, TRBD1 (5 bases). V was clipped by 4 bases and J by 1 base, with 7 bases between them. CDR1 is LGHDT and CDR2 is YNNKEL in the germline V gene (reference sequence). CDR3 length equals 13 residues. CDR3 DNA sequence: TGTGCCAGCAGCCTAACAGGGAACACTGAAGCTTTCTTT. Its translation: CASSLTGNTEAFF.

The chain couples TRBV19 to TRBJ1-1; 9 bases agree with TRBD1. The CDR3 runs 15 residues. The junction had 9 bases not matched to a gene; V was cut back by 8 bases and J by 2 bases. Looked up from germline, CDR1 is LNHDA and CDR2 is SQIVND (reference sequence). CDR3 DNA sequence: TGTGCCAGTGGGATACAGGGGGCATTAAACACTGAAGCTTTCTTT. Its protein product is CASGIQGALNTEAFF.

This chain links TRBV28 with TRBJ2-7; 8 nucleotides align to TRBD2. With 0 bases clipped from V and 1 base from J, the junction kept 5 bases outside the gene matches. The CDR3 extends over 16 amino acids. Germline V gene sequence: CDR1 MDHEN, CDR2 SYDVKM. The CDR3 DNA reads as TGTGCCAGCAGTTTATGGGGCGGGGGGACGTCCTACGAGCAGTACTTC. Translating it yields CASSLWGGGTSYEQYF.

Written as DNA, the CDR3 is TGTGCCAGCAGCCGGACAGGGACCAACTATGGCTACACCTTC. Its translation is CASSRTGTNYGYTF. The chain recombines TRBV6-7 with TRBJ1-2; 8 bases map to TRBD1. TRBV6-7 is given ORF status, its function remaining uncertain. The trim removed 6 bases at V and 2 bases at J, leaving 5 bases unmatched. This CDR3 region has 14 residues.

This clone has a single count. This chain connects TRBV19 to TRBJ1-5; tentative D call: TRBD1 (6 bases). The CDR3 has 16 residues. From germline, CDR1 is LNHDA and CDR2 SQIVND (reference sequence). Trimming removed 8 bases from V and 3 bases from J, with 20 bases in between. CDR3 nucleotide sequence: TGTGCCAGTCTCCAGGGGAGGGGGGGGACCAATCAGCCCCAGCATTTT. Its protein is CASLQGRGGTNQPQHF.

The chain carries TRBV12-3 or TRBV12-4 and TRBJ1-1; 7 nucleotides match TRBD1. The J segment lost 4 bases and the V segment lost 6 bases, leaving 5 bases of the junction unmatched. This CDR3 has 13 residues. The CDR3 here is CASSTGVSTEAFF. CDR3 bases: TGTGCCAGCAGCACAGGGGTGAGCACTGAAGCTTTCTTT.